One and the same sample provided the 9 T cell receptor beta chains below, sequenced in a study of blood T cell repertoires in COVID-19. The data were produced by immunoSEQ multiplex PCR, yet TCRdb's version contains in-frame clones alone and is incomplete. The data show roughly 250,000 clones, around nine tenths seen once. The sequencing sample was made of PBMCs or T cells enriched from blood (not recorded which). Every receptor here comes from a woman aged 18-29 years who had recovered from COVID-19.

The rearrangement uses TRBV7-6 and TRBJ2-2; 9 bases map to TRBD2. The CDR3 is 16 amino acids. Germline V gene lookup returns CDR1 SGHVS and CDR2 FNYEAQ. V shed 6 bases, J shed 5 bases, and the junction held 10 bases outside the gene matches. CDR3 nucleotide sequence: TGTGCCAGCAGGGCCGGGACTAGCATATCAACCGGGGAGCTGTTTTTT. This translates into CASRAGTSISTGELFF.

This chain links TRBV7-2 with TRBJ2-7; weak D call: TRBD2 (5 bases). The germline CDR1 and CDR2 sequences are SGHTA and FQGNSA. CDR3 length: 15 residues. V was trimmed by 2 bases and J by 2 bases, leaving 13 bases between them. The DNA for the CDR3 is TGTGCCAGCAGCTTAACGGGCGGGCTACCCTACGAGCAGTACTTC. Translation: CASSLTGGLPYEQYF.

This clone came up once. This chain connects TRBV28 to TRBJ2-2; D is perhaps TRBD2 (6 bases). CDR1 is MDHEN and CDR2 is SYDVKM in the germline V gene. This CDR3 has 14 amino acids. V lost 6 bases and J lost 5, with 13 bases in between. The CDR3 sequence is CASRLGGRTGELFF. In DNA, the CDR3 is TGTGCCAGCAGGCTTGGGGGGAGGACCGGGGAGCTGTTTTTT.

The J gene is TRBJ1-2, the V gene TRBV29-1; D uncertain. With 4 bases removed from V and 4 bases from J, the gap between germline ends came to 10 bases. CDR3 size: 12 residues. Germline CDR1 is SQVTM and CDR2 is ANQGSEA. The CDR3 loop is CSVVGSSYGYTF. The CDR3 DNA reads TGCAGCGTTGTAGGGAGCTCCTATGGCTACACCTTC. The variable domain in full, with the rest retrieved from reference TRBV29-1 and TRBJ1-2, is SAVISQKPSRDICQRGTSLTIQCQVDSQVTMMFWYRQQPGQSLTLIATANQGSEATYESGFVIDKFPISRPNLTFSTLTVSNMSPEDSSIYLCSVVGSSYGYTFGSGTRLTVV.

The chain couples TRBV7-3 to TRBJ1-6; D not certain. Trimming took 5 bases from V and 10 from J, leaving 12 bases between them. Germline V gene lookup returns CDR1 SGHTA and CDR2 FQGTGA. This CDR3 is built from 13 residues. The CDR3: CASSPTPGSPLHF. The CDR3 DNA sequence: TGTGCCAGCAGCCCCACCCCGGGATCACCCCTCCACTTT.

The chain combines TRBV6-5 with TRBJ2-7; TRBD1 agrees at 7 bases. The CDR3 covers 14 residues. CDR1 and CDR2 (germline): MNHEY, SVGAGI. Losses at the gene ends were 8 bases for V and 3 bases for J; bases not matched to a gene: 10. DNA for the CDR3: TGTGCCAGCCCTCCGGGACAGTCACTCTACGAGCAGTACTTC. As protein: CASPPGQSLYEQYF.

The chain has TRBV14 and TRBJ2-3; D is unresolved. Trimming stripped 6 bases from V and 1 base from J, with 11 bases between. Germline lookup yields CDR1 SGHDN and CDR2 FVKESK. The CDR3 extends over 14 amino acids. In DNA, the CDR3 is TGTGCCAGCAGTCGAGGCTCCCGCACAGATACGCAGTATTTT. This translates into CASSRGSRTDTQYF.

The chain has TRBV29-1 and TRBJ2-5; 9 nucleotides agree with TRBD1. J gave up 5 bases and V 7 bases, and 14 bases lay outside the gene matches. Germline V gene lookup returns CDR1 SQVTM and CDR2 ANQGSEA. The length of the CDR3 is 15 residues. The CDR3 DNA is TGCAGCGGGGGCCCCGGGACAGGGATTCTGGAGACCCAGTACTTC. Protein: CSGGPGTGILETQYF. Filled out from reference TRBV29-1 and TRBJ2-5, the complete variable domain reads SAVISQKPSRDICQRGTSLTIQCQVDSQVTMMFWYRQQPGQSLTLIATANQGSEATYESGFVIDKFPISRPNLTFSTLTVSNMSPEDSSIYLCSGGPGTGILETQYFGPGTRLLVL.

V and J are TRBV28 and TRBJ1-1; TRBD1 might be the D (5 bases). V was clipped by 2 bases and J by 7 bases, with 17 bases between them. Germline V CDR1 and CDR2: MDHEN, SYDVKM. The length of the CDR3 is 15 residues. CDR3 sequence reads: CASSLGARVGSEAFF. CDR3 nucleotides: TGTGCCAGCAGTTTAGGTGCCAGGGTCGGTAGTGAAGCTTTCTTT.